This entry features one T cell receptor (beta chain) sequence. Its antigen is not identified. The record originates from a study of T cells expressing NK-cell markers. For the study at large: In sorted CD3+CD56+NKG2C+, CD3+CD56+NKG2C- and CD3+CD56-NKG2C+ T cells, TCR beta repertoires were obtained.

The CDR3 runs to 14 residues. The germline gives CDR1 DFQATT, CDR2 SNEGSKA (reference sequence). TCRdb reprocessed the 5' RACE reads and reports one entry per CDR3 protein, with no DNA. The sample has hundreds of thousands of distinct CDR3 sequences. Overall study results and limits: Where a handful of donors were concerned, these clonotypes also led the CD3+CD56-NKG2C+ fraction. CD8+ T cells in 5 or 6 donors included dominant NKG2C+ clonotypes at 1.0-7.0%.

The chain uses TRBV20-1 and TRBJ1-5; the TCRdb D gene call, TRBD1, has no DNA to confirm it. Sequencing input: blood T cells: a sorted CD56 or NKG2C T cell subset, CD4+ or CD8+ T cells, or bulk PBMC T cells (not recorded which). The clonotype comes from a man aged 18-69 years in good health. The CDR3 spells CSASTGTYDQPQHF.